This T cell receptor (beta chain) came from a study of cytomegalovirus exposure and HLA in healthy donors. Background on the study: Within an early data release were 65 million to 90 million unique TCRs drawn from HLA-typed donors.

Study outcomes and limitations: A later analysis appeared to link common viral pathogens to several of the most significant clusters. Diagnosis of cytomegalovirus status made by the classifier reportedly showed high specificity and sensitivity. The authors assumed roughly uniform sequencing depth across donors for presence/absence analyses.

Of note for this clone: The antigen remains unidentified.

Use of 60 Vbeta and 13 Jbeta primers characterized the PCR. Method: immunoSEQ multiplex PCR; TCRdb's copy keeps in-frame clones and lacks some. The repertoire includes 100,000 to 150,000 clones, about 11% of them detected once, and about 4.6% sits in the top ten. Germline lookup yields CDR1 ENHRY and CDR2 SYGVKD. After removal of 6 bases from V and 4 bases from J, the junction contained 16 bases not matched to a gene. The CDR3 sequence is 17 residues long. The sequence derives from a woman aged 18-29 years in good health and CMV-seropositive. The chain links TRBV10-3 to TRBJ1-2; 8 bases are a match to TRBD1. Sequenced input: PBMCs. This chain's CDR3 is CAISSGGAASVAYGYTF. The CDR3 DNA follows: TGTGCCATCAGCTCAGGGGGCGCCGCGTCCGTCGCCTATGGCTACACCTTC.